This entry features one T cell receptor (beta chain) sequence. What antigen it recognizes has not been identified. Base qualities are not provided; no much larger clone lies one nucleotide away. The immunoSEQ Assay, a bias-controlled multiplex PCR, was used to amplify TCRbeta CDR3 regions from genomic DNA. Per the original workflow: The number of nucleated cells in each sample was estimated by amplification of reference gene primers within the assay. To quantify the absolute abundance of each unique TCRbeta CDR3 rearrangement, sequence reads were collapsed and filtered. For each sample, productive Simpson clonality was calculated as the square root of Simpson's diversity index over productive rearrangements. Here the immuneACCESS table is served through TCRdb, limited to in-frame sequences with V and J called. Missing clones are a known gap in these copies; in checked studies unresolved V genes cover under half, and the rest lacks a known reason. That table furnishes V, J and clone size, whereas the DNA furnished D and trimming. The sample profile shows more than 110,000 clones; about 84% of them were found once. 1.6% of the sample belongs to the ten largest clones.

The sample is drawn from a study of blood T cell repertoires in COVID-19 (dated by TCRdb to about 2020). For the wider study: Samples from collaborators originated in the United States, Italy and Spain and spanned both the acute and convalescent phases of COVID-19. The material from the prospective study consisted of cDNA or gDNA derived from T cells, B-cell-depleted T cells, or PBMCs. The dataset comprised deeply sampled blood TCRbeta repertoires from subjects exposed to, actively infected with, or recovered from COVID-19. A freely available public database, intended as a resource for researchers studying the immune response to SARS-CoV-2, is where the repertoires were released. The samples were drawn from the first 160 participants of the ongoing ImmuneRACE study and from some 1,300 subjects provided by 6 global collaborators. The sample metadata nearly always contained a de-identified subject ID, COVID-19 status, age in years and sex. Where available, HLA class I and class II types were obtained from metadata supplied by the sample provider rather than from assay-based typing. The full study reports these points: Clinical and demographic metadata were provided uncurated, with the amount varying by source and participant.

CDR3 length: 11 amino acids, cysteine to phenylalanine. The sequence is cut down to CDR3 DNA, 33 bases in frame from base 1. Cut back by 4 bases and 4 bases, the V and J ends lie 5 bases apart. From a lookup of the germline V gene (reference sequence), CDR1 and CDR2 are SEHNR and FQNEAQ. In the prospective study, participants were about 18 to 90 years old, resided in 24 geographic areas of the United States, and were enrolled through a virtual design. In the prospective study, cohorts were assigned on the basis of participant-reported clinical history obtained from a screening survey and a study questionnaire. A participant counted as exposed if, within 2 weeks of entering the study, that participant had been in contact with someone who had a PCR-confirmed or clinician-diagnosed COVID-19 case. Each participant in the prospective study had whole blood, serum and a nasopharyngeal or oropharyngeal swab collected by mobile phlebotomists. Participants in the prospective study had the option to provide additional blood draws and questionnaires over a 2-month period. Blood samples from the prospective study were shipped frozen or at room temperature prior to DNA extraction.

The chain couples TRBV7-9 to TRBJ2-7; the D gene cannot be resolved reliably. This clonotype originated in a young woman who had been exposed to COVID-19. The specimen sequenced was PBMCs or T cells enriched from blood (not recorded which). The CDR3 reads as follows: CASSSHYEQYF. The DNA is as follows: TGTGCCAGCAGCTCCCATTACGAGCAGTACTTC.